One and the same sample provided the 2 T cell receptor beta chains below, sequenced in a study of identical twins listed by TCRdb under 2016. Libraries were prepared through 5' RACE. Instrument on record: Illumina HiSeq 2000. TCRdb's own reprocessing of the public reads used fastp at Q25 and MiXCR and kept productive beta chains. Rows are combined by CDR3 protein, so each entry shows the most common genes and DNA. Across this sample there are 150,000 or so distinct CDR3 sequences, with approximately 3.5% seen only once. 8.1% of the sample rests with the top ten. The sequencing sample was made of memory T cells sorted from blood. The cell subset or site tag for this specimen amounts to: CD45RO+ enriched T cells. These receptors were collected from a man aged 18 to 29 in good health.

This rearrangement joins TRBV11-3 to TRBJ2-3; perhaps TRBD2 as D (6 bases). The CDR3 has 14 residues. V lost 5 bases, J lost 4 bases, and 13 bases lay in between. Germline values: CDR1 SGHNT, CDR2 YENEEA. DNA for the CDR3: TGTGCCAGCAGCCGATTGAGCGGGCCAGATACGCAGTATTTT. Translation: CASSRLSGPDTQYF.

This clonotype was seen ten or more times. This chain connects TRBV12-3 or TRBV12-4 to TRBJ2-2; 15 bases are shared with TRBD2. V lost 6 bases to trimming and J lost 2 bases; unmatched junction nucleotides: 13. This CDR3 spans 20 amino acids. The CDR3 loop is CASSSSGGLAGGKNTGELFF. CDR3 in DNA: TGTGCCAGCAGCTCTAGCGGTGGACTAGCGGGAGGGAAAAACACCGGGGAGCTGTTTTTT.